These 26 T cell receptor beta chains originate from one sample sequenced in a study of vaccination and CD4 T cells after COVID-19. TCRdb used MiXCR to reprocess the PCR reads, holding one entry per CDR3 protein. The sample has some 21,000 distinct CDR3 sequences; about 57% are singletons. The sample here was CD4+ T cells from blood, taken before SARS-CoV-2 vaccination. The receptors come from a human donor who had recovered from COVID-19.

The chain links TRBV28 to TRBJ1-2, with TRBD1 as a possible D gene (6 bases). Trimming removed 5 bases from V and 1 base from J, with 17 bases in between. CDR1 and CDR2 (germline): MDHEN, SYDVKM. The CDR3 has 16 amino acids. The CDR3 nucleotides are TGTGCCAGCAGTGCACAGGGTCTCGCGGATAACTATGGCTACACCTTC. It codes for CASSAQGLADNYGYTF.

The sample holds a few counts of this clonotype. The chain couples TRBV28 to TRBJ1-5; perhaps TRBD1 as D (5 bases). V was clipped by 3 bases and J by 7 bases, with 16 bases between them. Germline V gives CDR1 MDHEN, CDR2 SYDVKM. The CDR3 runs 15 residues. CDR3 in amino acids: CASSLGQGNRQPQHF. The CDR3 DNA reads TGTGCCAGCAGTTTGGGGCAGGGTAATAGGCAGCCCCAGCATTTT.

V and J are TRBV20-1 and TRBJ1-2; D unclear. V dropped 3 bases and J dropped 4 bases, with 12 bases sitting between them. The CDR3 has 13 amino acids. Germline loops: CDR1 DFQATT, CDR2 SNEGSKA (reference sequence). The CDR3 loop is CSASQDVGYGYTF. CDR3 DNA sequence: TGCAGTGCTAGCCAGGACGTAGGCTATGGCTACACCTTC.

This clonotype was counted only a few times. The rearrangement joins TRBV20-1 to TRBJ2-5; D call uncertain. The CDR3 runs to 13 residues. Trimming cost V 6 bases and J 2 bases, with 13 bases left between them. Germline values: CDR1 DFQATT, CDR2 SNEGSKA (reference sequence). The CDR3 coding sequence is TGCAGTGCCCAAATAAGGCGGCAAGAGACCCAGTACTTC. Translation: CSAQIRRQETQYF.

There are a few counts of this clonotype. The rearrangement joins TRBV19 to TRBJ1-2; 8 bases fit TRBD1. This CDR3 is 13 amino acids long. V shed 4 bases and J 6 bases; nucleotides not matched to a gene: 4. CDR1 LNHDA and CDR2 SQIVND come from the germline V gene (reference sequence). The CDR3 loop is CASSRGQEDGYTF. The CDR3 DNA reads TGTGCCAGTAGTAGGGGACAGGAGGATGGCTACACCTTC.

This clonotype was counted a few times. In nucleotides, the CDR3 is TGCGCCAGCAGTCGACAGGGAGGAACTGAAGCTTTCTTT. This gives the protein CASSRQGGTEAFF. V and J are TRBV4-3 and TRBJ1-1; 7 bases line up with TRBD1. Per germline, CDR1 LGHNA and CDR2 YSLEER. This CDR3 has 13 amino acids. Losses at the gene ends were 6 bases for V and 5 bases for J; bases not matched to a gene: 6.

This clonotype was seen only once. The chain couples TRBV6-1 to TRBJ2-7, with D possibly being TRBD1 or TRBD2 (5 bases each). CDR3 length equals 13 residues. The germline CDR1 and CDR2 sequences are MNHNS and SASEGT. V was pared by 8 bases and J by 0 bases, with 11 bases between. The CDR3 nucleotides are TGTGCCAGCGGCCGGGACGTCTCCTACGAGCAGTACTTC. Translation: CASGRDVSYEQYF.

The V gene is TRBV20-1, the J gene TRBJ2-2; either TRBD1 or TRBD2 may supply D (5 bases each). CDR3 length: 15 amino acids. The V end lost 4 bases, the J end lost 7 bases, and 19 bases lay between the germline ends. Germline assignment: CDR1 DFQATT and CDR2 SNEGSKA (reference sequence). This CDR3 reads CSANGALASDGELFF. DNA for the CDR3: TGCAGTGCTAACGGGGCTCTAGCTTCGGACGGGGAGCTGTTTTTT.

V usage is TRBV7-2 and J usage is TRBJ2-7; D uncertain. Germline lookup yields CDR1 SGHTA and CDR2 FQGNSA. Trimming stripped 3 bases from V and 6 bases from J, with 9 bases between. The CDR3 consists of 12 residues. The CDR3 DNA sequence: TGTGCCAGCAGCTTCCCGGGTAGCGAGCAGTACTTC. Amino acids: CASSFPGSEQYF.

This sequence joins TRBV24-1 and TRBJ2-6, with 8 bases fitting TRBD1. Trimming removed 5 bases from V and 4 bases from J; junction bases left unmatched: 15. The CDR3 totals 19 residues. Germline CDR1 is KGHDR and CDR2 is SFDVKD. The CDR3: CATSGSPGQGFFGANVLTF. The CDR3 DNA reads TGTGCCACCAGTGGGTCCCCTGGACAGGGCTTCTTCGGGGCCAACGTCCTGACTTTC.

The J gene is TRBJ2-1, the V gene TRBV28; 12 nucleotides match TRBD2. This CDR3 is 18 amino acids long. J was trimmed by 1 base and V by 5 bases; bases with no gene match: 9. Germline V lookup: CDR1 MDHEN, CDR2 SYDVKM. The DNA for the CDR3 is TGTGCCAGCAGTACCCAACTAGCGGGAGGCCCTTCCTACAATGAGCAGTTCTTC. Its translation: CASSTQLAGGPSYNEQFF.

This clonotype occurred a few times. This rearrangement joins TRBV12-3 or TRBV12-4 to TRBJ2-2; D is possibly TRBD1 or TRBD2 (7 bases each). This CDR3 is 16 amino acids long. Trimming cost V 1 base and J 6 bases, with 15 bases left between them. The DNA for the CDR3 is TGTGCCAGCAGTTTAGGTCGACAGGGAGGGGCCGGGGAGCTGTTTTTT. Amino acid sequence: CASSLGRQGGAGELFF.

This clonotype was counted a few times. The chain combines TRBV19 with TRBJ1-1; D gene ambiguous. This CDR3 contains 14 residues. Trimming pared 3 bases from V and 4 bases from J, leaving 12 bases between. CDR1 is LNHDA and CDR2 is SQIVND in the germline V gene (reference sequence). In DNA, the CDR3 is TGTGCCAGTAGTATTCGGGCCCGGCCCACTGAAGCTTTCTTT. This codes for CASSIRARPTEAFF.

V gene TRBV6-5 combines with J gene TRBJ2-3; 7 bases are a match to TRBD2. V lost 0 bases and J lost 0; bases outside the gene matches: 6. The CDR3 loop spans 17 amino acids. Germline CDR1 and CDR2: MNHEY and SVGAGI. The CDR3 here is CASSYSNLADSTDTQYF. CDR3 nucleotides: TGTGCCAGCAGTTACTCGAATCTAGCGGATAGCACAGATACGCAGTATTTT.

This clonotype was seen only once. The rearrangement joins TRBV28 to TRBJ1-3, with D maybe TRBD1 (5 bases). Per the germline V gene, CDR1 is MDHEN and CDR2 is SYDVKM. The ends were cut back, 3 bases at V and 7 bases at J, with 10 bases in the middle. This CDR3 has 13 amino acids. This CDR3 is CASSLGRENTIYF. In nucleotides, the CDR3 is TGTGCCAGCAGTTTGGGCAGGGAGAACACCATATATTTT.

The chain uses TRBV24-1 and TRBJ2-1; 10 bases align to TRBD2. The V gene's germline CDR1 is KGHDR and CDR2 SFDVKD. The length of the CDR3 is 18 residues. V lost 4 bases, J lost 1 base, and 9 bases stayed unmatched. The CDR3 bases are TGTGCCACCAGTGAACGTCCGGGACTAGCGAAGTCCTACAATGAGCAGTTCTTC. It is translated as CATSERPGLAKSYNEQFF.

The V and J genes are TRBV14 and TRBJ2-2; TRBD1 aligns across 9 bases. This CDR3 has 16 residues. CDR1 SGHDN and CDR2 FVKESK come from the germline V gene. The ends lost 5 bases at V and 1 base at J; junction bases unmatched: 5. The CDR3 protein is CASSTRDRVNTGELFF. Written as DNA, the CDR3 is TGTGCCAGCAGCACCCGGGACAGGGTGAACACCGGGGAGCTGTTTTTT.

The CDR3 is CATSDPDRNQETQYF. In DNA, the CDR3 is TGTGCCACCAGTGATCCCGACAGGAACCAAGAGACCCAGTACTTC. This chain joins TRBV24-1 and TRBJ2-5; perhaps TRBD1 as D (6 bases). The CDR3 has 15 residues. The germline CDR1 and CDR2 sequences are KGHDR and SFDVKD. V lost 3 bases and J lost 0, with 10 bases in between.

The gene calls are TRBV24-1 and TRBJ1-5; D is uncertain. Germline V gene sequence: CDR1 KGHDR, CDR2 SFDVKD. The V end was cut by 0 bases, the J end by 4 bases, with 6 bases between. The CDR3 has 14 residues. This chain's CDR3 is CATSDLAGNQPQHF. The CDR3 region has the DNA TGTGCCACCAGTGATTTGGCGGGAAATCAGCCCCAGCATTTT.

Only one count was recorded for this clonotype. V is TRBV2 and J is TRBJ2-3; 9 positions agree with TRBD1. This CDR3 has 15 residues. CDR1 and CDR2 (germline): SNHLY, FYNNEI. V lost 6 bases to trimming and J lost 5 bases; unmatched junction nucleotides: 9. CDR3 coding DNA: TGTGCCAGCAGGGCCTACAGGGGGCTTGGAGATACGCAGTATTTT. Its translation: CASRAYRGLGDTQYF.

The rearrangement joins TRBV21-1 to TRBJ2-7; TRBD1, as called in the table, went unchecked against the DNA. TRBV21-1 is a known pseudogene. This CDR3 comprises 16 residues. The DNA for the CDR3 is TGTGCCAGCAGCAAAGGAGGGGACCCTCTCTCCTACGAGCAGTACTTC. This translates into CASSKGGDPLSYEQYF.

The sample holds a few counts of this clonotype. The CDR3 DNA sequence: TGCAGTGCGGACAGGGGCTTGGAGACCCAGTACTTC. Translation: CSADRGLETQYF. The chain carries TRBV20-1 and TRBJ2-5, with 9 bases identical to TRBD1. The CDR3 extends over 12 amino acids. Germline assignment: CDR1 DFQATT and CDR2 SNEGSKA (reference sequence). The V and J ends lost 6 bases and 5 bases, in that order; junction bases with no gene match: 4.

In this sample, this clonotype turned up a few times. This chain connects TRBV24-1 to TRBJ2-4; D call uncertain. V lost 3 bases and J 0 bases, leaving 8 bases between the germline ends. Germline CDR1 reads KGHDR; CDR2 reads SFDVKD. The CDR3 totals 15 residues. CDR3: CATSDGEEAKNIQYF. As DNA, the CDR3 is TGTGCCACCAGTGATGGTGAAGAAGCCAAAAACATTCAGTACTTC.

This chain connects TRBV20-1 to TRBJ2-5; D unresolved. The CDR3 covers 13 residues. Trimming pared 0 bases from V and 1 base from J, leaving 6 bases between. CDR1 and CDR2 from the germline V gene are DFQATT and SNEGSKA (reference sequence). In DNA form, the CDR3 reads TGCAGTGCTAGAGACAGTTTCCAAGAGACCCAGTACTTC. It is translated as CSARDSFQETQYF.

The chain uses TRBV7-9 and TRBJ2-1; D uncertain. CDR1 is SEHNR, CDR2 FQNEAQ, per germline (reference sequence). V lost 1 base, J lost 6 bases, and 7 bases lay in between. This CDR3 region has 13 residues. The DNA of the CDR3 is TGTGCCAGCAGCTTAGGGTACGGCAATGAGCAGTTCTTC. Its protein is CASSLGYGNEQFF.

The gene calls are TRBV20-1 and TRBJ2-1; D might be TRBD2 (6 bases). Germline loops: CDR1 DFQATT, CDR2 SNEGSKA (reference sequence). The CDR3 totals 15 residues. Between the trimmed V and J ends, which lost 2 bases and 0 bases, there was a span of 11 bases. This chain's CDR3 is CSARFRDFSYNEQFF. The DNA for the CDR3 is TGCAGTGCTAGATTCCGGGACTTCTCCTACAATGAGCAGTTCTTC.